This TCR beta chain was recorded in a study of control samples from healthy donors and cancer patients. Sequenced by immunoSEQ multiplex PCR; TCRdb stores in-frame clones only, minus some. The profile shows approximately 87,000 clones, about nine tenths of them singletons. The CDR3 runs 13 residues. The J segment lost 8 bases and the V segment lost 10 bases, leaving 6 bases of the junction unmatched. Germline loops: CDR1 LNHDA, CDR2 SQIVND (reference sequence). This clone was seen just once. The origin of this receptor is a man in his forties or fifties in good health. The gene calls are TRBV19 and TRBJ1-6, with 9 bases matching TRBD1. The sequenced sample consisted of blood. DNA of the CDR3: TGTGCCACCCGGGGGACAGGGTATTCACCCCTCCACTTT. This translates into CATRGTGYSPLHF.